This entry lists 22 T cell receptor beta chains sequenced from one sample in a study of cytomegalovirus exposure and HLA in healthy donors. Repertoires were generated with immunoSEQ multiplex PCR, while TCRdb's copy carries only in-frame clones and drops some. The sample lists 200,000 to 250,000 clones; around 86% were seen once. The material sequenced was PBMCs. The receptors come from a young woman in good health and CMV-seropositive.

The gene calls are TRBV10-3 and TRBJ1-1; D gene ambiguous. This CDR3 spans 14 amino acids. Germline lookup yields CDR1 ENHRY and CDR2 SYGVKD. The V and J ends lost 0 bases and 5 bases respectively, with 10 bases between them. CDR3 DNA: TGTGCCATCAGTGAGTCGTCATGGCAGACTGAAGCTTTCTTT. Translating gives CAISESSWQTEAFF.

V usage is TRBV27 and J usage is TRBJ2-3, with 7 positions matching TRBD2. CDR1 and CDR2 from the germline V gene are MNHEY and SMNVEV (reference sequence). After removal of 4 bases from V and 5 bases from J, the junction contained 9 bases not matched to a gene. The CDR3 has 15 amino acids. DNA of the CDR3: TGTGCCAGCAGTTCCGAAGGCGGGAGTGGAGATACGCAGTATTTT. Translated, it gives CASSSEGGSGDTQYF.

The rearrangement links TRBV19 to TRBJ2-7, with 8 positions matching TRBD1. CDR1 LNHDA and CDR2 SQIVND come from the germline V gene (reference sequence). Trimming took 5 bases from V and 6 from J; bases not matched to a gene: 12. The CDR3 extends over 15 amino acids. The CDR3 DNA is TGTGCCAGTAGTCCTTCGAGACAGGGGATGGGCGAGCAGTACTTC. Amino acids: CASSPSRQGMGEQYF.

This clone appeared once. Other DNA sequences of this sample code for an identical CDR3. V usage is TRBV30 and J usage is TRBJ1-1; D is perhaps TRBD1 (6 bases). The CDR3 is 13 amino acids. Looked up from germline, CDR1 is GTSNPN and CDR2 is SVGIG (reference sequence). The ends were cut back, 0 bases at V and 3 bases at J, with 8 bases in the middle. In DNA, the CDR3 is TGTGCCTGGAGTGTTCAGGGGTACACTGAAGCTTTCTTT. As protein: CAWSVQGYTEAFF.

This clone appeared once. The chain has TRBV27 and TRBJ2-7, with D tentatively TRBD1 (5 bases). V lost 5 bases, J lost 2 bases, and 13 bases lay in between. Germline CDR1 reads MNHEY; CDR2 reads SMNVEV (reference sequence). The CDR3 has 14 residues. The CDR3 DNA is TGTGCCAGCAGTCCAAGACAGTTAGCCTACGAGCAGTACTTC. It encodes CASSPRQLAYEQYF.

This clone was picked up a small number of times. The chain couples TRBV5-6 to TRBJ2-5; possibly TRBD1 for D (6 bases). This CDR3 spans 14 amino acids. V lost 4 bases to trimming and J lost 5 bases, with 15 bases between them. Germline assignment: CDR1 SGHDT and CDR2 YYEEEE. The CDR3 DNA reads as TGTGCCAGCAGCCCTGACAGGTTGACCGAGACCCAGTACTTC. It codes for CASSPDRLTETQYF.

This clone was observed a single time. The gene calls are TRBV2 and TRBJ1-2; 7 nucleotides match TRBD1. CDR1 and CDR2 (germline): SNHLY, FYNNEI. The CDR3 consists of 13 residues. Trimming at V came to 5 bases and at J to 8 bases, leaving 8 bases not matched to a gene. The CDR3 nucleotides are TGTGCCAGCAGTTACAGGGGAACGCAGGGCTACACCTTC. It yields the protein CASSYRGTQGYTF.

The chain recombines TRBV28 with TRBJ2-2, with 12 bases lining up with TRBD2. This CDR3 comprises 17 residues. The V gene's germline CDR1 is MDHEN and CDR2 SYDVKM. Trimming removed 6 bases from V and 3 bases from J; junction bases left unmatched: 8. The CDR3 DNA sequence: TGTGCCAGCAGACCCTTCCTAGCGGGAGGGGACACCGGGGAGCTGTTTTTT. Protein: CASRPFLAGGDTGELFF.

This clone is a singleton in its sample. This chain links TRBV10-2 with TRBJ1-2; 8 positions match TRBD1. Trimming removed 3 bases from V and 4 bases from J; junction bases left unmatched: 7. Per the germline V gene, CDR1 is WSHSY and CDR2 is SAAADI. The CDR3 is 15 residues long. As DNA, the CDR3 is TGCGCCAGCAGTGAATTCAGGGGGCGCGCCTATGGCTACACCTTC. Protein sequence: CASSEFRGRAYGYTF.

This chain joins TRBV10-2 and TRBJ2-1; 8 bases are shared with TRBD2. This CDR3 is 15 amino acids long. Germline values: CDR1 WSHSY, CDR2 SAAADI. V gave up 4 bases and J gave up 6 bases; unmatched junction bases: 8. Here the CDR3 DNA reads TGCGCCAGCAGTGCCGGGACTAGTCCAGTCAATGAGCAGTTCTTC. Its translation is CASSAGTSPVNEQFF.

The chain combines TRBV27 with TRBJ2-1, with unresolved D. V was cut by 1 base and J by 6 bases, with 7 bases left in between. From germline, CDR1 is MNHEY and CDR2 SMNVEV (reference sequence). This CDR3 is 13 amino acids long. CDR3 DNA sequence: TGTGCCAGCAGTTTATTGGCCTCCAATGAGCAGTTCTTC. This sequence encodes CASSLLASNEQFF.

V usage is TRBV7-3 and J usage is TRBJ1-1, with 8 bases aligning to TRBD1. V was pared by 3 bases and J by 7 bases, with 7 bases of the junction left unmatched. Looked up from germline, CDR1 is SGHTA and CDR2 is FQGTGA. The CDR3 extends over 14 amino acids. The CDR3, as DNA: TGTGCCAGCAGCTTGACAGGGGCGAAAAGTGAAGCTTTCTTT. Translating gives CASSLTGAKSEAFF. Drawing the rest from reference TRBV7-3 and TRBJ1-1, the complete variable domain is GAGVSQTPSNKVTEKGKYVELRCDPISGHTALYWYRQSLGQGPEFLIYFQGTGAADDSGLPNDRFFAVRPEGSVSTLKIQRTERGDSAVYLCASSLTGAKSEAFFGQGTRLTVV.

The V and J genes are TRBV2 and TRBJ2-2; the D is unclear. The CDR3 spans 15 residues. In germline, CDR1 is SNHLY, CDR2 FYNNEI. V lost 4 bases, J lost 0 bases, and 9 bases lay in between. The CDR3 nucleotides read TGTGCCAGCAGTGCTGGCCTCGCGAACACCGGGGAGCTGTTTTTT. Encoded protein: CASSAGLANTGELFF. Variable domain in full (rest from reference TRBV2 and TRBJ2-2): EPEVTQTPSHQVTQMGQEVILRCVPISNHLYFYWYRQILGQKVEFLVSFYNNEISEKSEIFDDQFSVERPDGSNFTLKIRSTKLEDSAMYFCASSAGLANTGELFFGEGSRLTVL.

The V and J genes are TRBV30 and TRBJ2-7; 10 bases map to TRBD1. With V trimmed by 5 bases and J by 7 bases, 8 bases remained unmatched. Per germline, CDR1 GTSNPN and CDR2 SVGIG (reference sequence). The CDR3 covers 13 residues. CDR3 DNA: TGTGCCTGGGAGCCGGGACAGGGGTTTGAGCAGTACTTC. Protein product: CAWEPGQGFEQYF.

This clone occurred once. The rearrangement joins TRBV27 to TRBJ2-7; 11 bases are shared with TRBD2. This CDR3 is 17 amino acids long. In germline, CDR1 is MNHEY, CDR2 SMNVEV (reference sequence). V trimming: 4 bases; J trimming: 2 bases; junction bases outside the gene matches: 10. CDR3 amino acids: CASSSLDGGLAAYEQYF. The CDR3 DNA reads as TGTGCCAGCAGTTCGCTAGACGGGGGACTAGCGGCCTACGAGCAGTACTTC.

This sequence joins TRBV28 and TRBJ1-5; D gene unclear. CDR3 length equals 13 residues. V lost 2 bases and J lost 4, with 6 bases in between. Germline values: CDR1 MDHEN, CDR2 SYDVKM. CDR3 in amino acids: CASSLTRNQPQHF. The CDR3 nucleotides read TGTGCCAGCAGTTTAACCAGGAATCAGCCCCAGCATTTT. Full variable domain (outside the CDR3, taken from reference TRBV28 and TRBJ1-5): DVKVTQSSRYLVKRTGEKVFLECVQDMDHENMFWYRQDPGLGLRLIYFSYDVKMKEKGDIPEGYSVSREKKERFSLILESASTNQTSMYLCASSLTRNQPQHFGDGTRLSIL.

This clone was counted a single time. This chain connects TRBV30 to TRBJ2-7, with D possibly matching TRBD1 (6 bases). Germline lookup yields CDR1 GTSNPN and CDR2 SVGIG (reference sequence). CDR3 size: 13 residues. The V and J ends lost 0 bases and 6 bases respectively, with 12 bases between them. CDR3 amino acids: CAWSVFTGSEQYF. The DNA of the CDR3 is TGTGCCTGGAGTGTATTTACAGGGAGCGAGCAGTACTTC.

The V and J genes are TRBV5-1 and TRBJ2-3; D unresolved. The CDR3 runs to 13 residues. Germline CDR1 SGHRS, CDR2 YFSETQ. The ends were cut back, 3 bases at V and 5 bases at J, with 10 bases in the middle. The CDR3 bases are TGCGCCAGCAGCTCCCCTACTCAAGATACGCAGTATTTT. Translated: CASSSPTQDTQYF.

The V and J genes are TRBV23-1 and TRBJ2-1, with TRBD2 matching 8 bases. TRBV23-1 is noted as an ORF with a role that remains uncertain. The CDR3 has 16 amino acids. J was trimmed by 4 bases and V by 6 bases; bases with no gene match: 11. CDR3 nucleotide sequence: TGCGCCAGCAGCCATAGACTAGCGAGACGTTACAATGAGCAGTTCTTC. The encoded protein is CASSHRLARRYNEQFF.

This rearrangement joins TRBV6-1 to TRBJ2-7; D perhaps matches TRBD1 (6 bases). The CDR3 loop spans 14 amino acids. From germline, CDR1 is MNHNS and CDR2 SASEGT. V was trimmed by 7 bases and J by 4 bases, leaving 17 bases between them. For the CDR3, the DNA is TGTGCCAGCAAGGACCGCCAGGACAGATACGAGCAGTACTTC. Amino acid sequence: CASKDRQDRYEQYF.

V gene TRBV27 combines with J gene TRBJ2-7, with 9 bases that match TRBD1. The V gene end was trimmed by 6 bases and the J gene end by 5 bases; junction bases not matched to a gene: 8. The CDR3 totals 14 residues. Germline V gives CDR1 MNHEY, CDR2 SMNVEV (reference sequence). The CDR3 loop is CASREGQGNHEQYF. The CDR3, as DNA: TGTGCCAGCAGGGAGGGACAGGGTAACCACGAGCAGTACTTC.

The rearrangement links TRBV18 to TRBJ2-1, with 12 nucleotides matching TRBD2. Trimming removed 4 bases from V and 8 bases from J; junction bases left unmatched: 6. The germline V gene encodes CDR1 KGHSH and CDR2 LQKENI. The CDR3 totals 15 residues. CDR3 in DNA: TGTGCCAGCTCACTGACTAGCGGGAGTCTAGATGAGCAGTTCTTC. This encodes CASSLTSGSLDEQFF.